This T cell receptor (beta chain) was obtained from a study of resident and recirculating memory T cells in vitiligo listed by TCRdb under 2018. About the full investigation: For TCR beta sequencing, epidermis was obtained by shave biopsy from two lesional and two nonlesional sites, and PBMCs were also collected, from each of a few stable vitiligo patients. Samples were homogenized without cell sorting just before genomic DNA extraction with the Qiagen DNeasy Blood & Tissue Kit. Human TCR beta sequencing was used to test whether specific clones in lesional vitiligo skin differed from clones in nonlesional skin and blood. The study at large found these results: Future mechanistic studies are needed so that the relative contributions of the lesion-infiltrating T cell clones and of human Trm versus Tcm pools can be evaluated. TCR sequences were not shared across biopsy sites or across patients, which suggests that different T cell clones infiltrate different lesions, a pattern described as private specificity. By overlap and correlation analysis, no significant repertoire overlap was shown between biopsies, even within a single patient, except for each lesion compared with itself. No unique dominant TCR clone was detected, and variation in clonality was observed among vitiligo lesions.

Vitiligo was considered stable when no change in lesions had been observed over the previous 6 months. To qualify as stable, patients additionally needed to show no confetti depigmentation, which is a clinical sign of active vitiligo. Patients who had been treated within the previous three months were excluded. Ficoll density gradient centrifugation was used to isolate PBMCs from heparinized blood, after which the PBMCs were flash-frozen. CDR1 MNHNS and CDR2 SASEGT were looked up in the germline V gene. V is shortened by 2 bases, J by 10 bases, and the region joining them spans 18 bases. The CDR3 starts with the cysteine, ends with the phenylalanine, and has 16 residues. Only CDR3 DNA is held: 48 bases, read in frame from base 1. The immunoSEQ hsTCRB kit was used to amplify TCR beta chains from genomic DNA. The immunoSEQ service ran the sequencing of the TCR beta libraries on an Illumina MiSeq instrument. In the paper's pipeline: Analysis of the repertoire data was performed with the immunoSEQ Analyzer. TCRdb took this table from immuneACCESS and kept in-frame rearrangements with V and J called. Such tables lack part of the clones; where checked against another copy, unresolved V genes explain under half of the gap, and the rest is unexplained. V and J calls and clone size are those listed in that table; D and trimming were worked out from the DNA. Here the sample has tens of thousands of clones; more than 85% occur a single time. The top ten hold just under 5% of the sample.

On this clone itself: Its recognized antigen is unknown. Base qualities are not recorded, but no much larger clone differs from it by a single base.

The receptor chain draws on TRBV6-1 and TRBJ1-6, with no reliable assignment of the D segment. The material sequenced was blood. This clonotype originated in a male donor with vitiligo. The CDR3 has the sequence CASSEKGGGIRSPLHF. The DNA is TGTGCCAGCAGTGAAAAGGGTGGAGGGATCCGCTCACCCCTCCACTTT.